The 25 T cell receptor beta chains below come from one sample, sequenced in a study of blood T cell repertoires in COVID-19. TCRdb's table, derived via immunoSEQ multiplex PCR, lists solely in-frame clones and lacks some. The sample contains tens of thousands of clones, about four fifths of which appear only once. Sample: peripheral blood. The source of these receptors is a human donor in a cohort sampled during active or convalescent COVID-19.

The V call is TRBV4-3, the J call TRBJ2-7; D is unclear. The CDR3 is made up of 14 amino acids. Germline V gives CDR1 LGHNA, CDR2 YSLEER. The V gene lost 4 bases and the J gene lost 1 base, with 11 bases spanning the gap. The CDR3 DNA is TGCGCCAGCAGCCTACACGGCGGTTCCTACGAGCAGTACTTC. Amino acids: CASSLHGGSYEQYF.

V gene TRBV11-2 combines with J gene TRBJ1-5, with D perhaps matching TRBD1 (6 bases). Trimming stripped 3 bases from V and 7 bases from J, with 10 bases between. CDR3 size: 13 residues. Germline assignment: CDR1 SGHAT and CDR2 FQNNGV. CDR3 DNA sequence: TGTGCCAGCAGCTTGGGACAAAGGCAGCCCCAGCATTTT. Protein sequence: CASSLGQRQPQHF.

V usage is TRBV6-1 and J usage is TRBJ1-2; 8 bases agree with TRBD1. CDR1 and CDR2 (germline): MNHNS, SASEGT. V shed 3 bases and J 4 bases; nucleotides not matched to a gene: 4. The CDR3 has 14 residues. CDR3 region: CASSDPTGAYGYTF. CDR3 nucleotides: TGTGCCAGCAGTGACCCGACAGGGGCCTATGGCTACACCTTC.

The genes are TRBV19 and TRBJ2-1; D is uncertain. Germline V CDR1 and CDR2: LNHDA, SQIVND (reference sequence). This CDR3 is 15 amino acids long. The V gene lost 4 bases and the J gene lost 4 bases, with 14 bases spanning the gap. The CDR3 loop reads CASSTSPIYYNEQFF. The CDR3 region has the DNA TGTGCCAGTAGTACGAGTCCTATATATTACAATGAGCAGTTCTTC. The variable domain in full, completed from reference TRBV19 and TRBJ2-1, reads DGGITQSPKYLFRKEGQNVTLSCEQNLNHDAMYWYRQDPGQGLRLIYYSQIVNDFQKGDIAEGYSVSREKKESFPLTVTSAQKNPTAFYLCASSTSPIYYNEQFFGPGTRLTVL.

The rearrangement uses TRBV13 and TRBJ2-2; TRBD1 agrees at 8 bases. V dropped 4 bases and J dropped 7; count of bases not matched to a gene: 8. Germline loops: CDR1 PRHDT, CDR2 FYEKMQ (reference sequence). CDR3 length equals 15 residues. In DNA, the CDR3 is TGTGCCAGCAGCTCGACAGGGGTTAGTGGCGGGGAGCTGTTTTTT. Protein: CASSSTGVSGGELFF.

The chain couples TRBV10-3 to TRBJ2-5, with a possible D match to TRBD2 (6 bases). Germline CDR1 reads ENHRY; CDR2 reads SYGVKD. The CDR3 loop spans 13 amino acids. Trimming took off 6 bases at V and 1 base at J, with 9 bases between the two ends. The CDR3 sequence is CAISPAGQETQYF. CDR3 sequence (DNA): TGTGCCATCAGCCCAGCGGGCCAAGAGACCCAGTACTTC.

The CDR3 spells CASSPRGAGADTQYF. CDR3 coding DNA: TGTGCCAGCAGCCCCCGGGGGGCAGGGGCAGATACGCAGTATTTT. The chain combines TRBV7-9 with TRBJ2-3; tentative D call: TRBD2 (7 bases). The CDR3 has 15 residues. Per the germline V gene, CDR1 is SEHNR and CDR2 is FQNEAQ (reference sequence). Deletions cut 5 bases from V and 4 bases from J, with 16 bases between.

This chain's CDR3 is CASSLPGVNTEAFF. CDR3 sequence (DNA): TGTGCCAGCAGCTTGCCAGGGGTGAACACTGAAGCTTTCTTT. V is TRBV5-6 and J is TRBJ1-1, with D possibly matching TRBD1 (6 bases). This CDR3 comprises 14 residues. Between the trimmed V and J ends, which lost 1 base and 0 bases, there was a span of 7 bases. Looked up from germline, CDR1 is SGHDT and CDR2 is YYEEEE.

The rearrangement uses TRBV7-8 and TRBJ1-2, with 9 bases that match TRBD1. Germline-derived CDR1 and CDR2 are SGHVS and FQNEAQ. The V segment lost 5 bases and the J segment 5 bases; nucleotides outside the gene matches: 3. This CDR3 is 13 amino acids long. The CDR3 sequence: CASSEGQGYGYTF. CDR3 bases: TGTGCCAGCAGCGAGGGACAGGGTTATGGCTACACCTTC.

This clone was found a few times. The V call is TRBV4-2, the J call TRBJ2-5, with 7 nucleotides matching TRBD2. Germline lookup yields CDR1 LGHNA and CDR2 YNFKEQ. The junction had 7 bases not matched to a gene; V was cut back by 4 bases and J by 2 bases. CDR3 length: 15 residues. CDR3 bases: TGTGCCAGCAGCCCCCCTGGGAGGGCTCAAGAGACCCAGTACTTC. Amino acids: CASSPPGRAQETQYF.

The chain couples TRBV29-1 to TRBJ2-5; TRBD2 agrees at 13 bases. Germline CDR1 SQVTM, CDR2 ANQGSEA. This CDR3 contains 16 residues. Trimming took 4 bases from V and 1 from J; bases not matched to a gene: 6. Here the CDR3 reads CSVGRTSGGAQETQYF. The DNA of the CDR3 is TGCAGCGTTGGCCGAACTAGCGGGGGGGCCCAAGAGACCCAGTACTTC. The full variable domain, completed using reference TRBV29-1 and TRBJ2-5, is SAVISQKPSRDICQRGTSLTIQCQVDSQVTMMFWYRQQPGQSLTLIATANQGSEATYESGFVIDKFPISRPNLTFSTLTVSNMSPEDSSIYLCSVGRTSGGAQETQYFGPGTRLLVL.

The V and J genes are TRBV7-2 and TRBJ1-5; 9 bases agree with TRBD1. This CDR3 is built from 15 residues. Germline V gene lookup returns CDR1 SGHTA and CDR2 FQGNSA. The V segment lost 4 bases and the J segment 3 bases; nucleotides outside the gene matches: 4. CDR3 nucleotides: TGTGCCAGCAGCTCGGGACAGGGATACAATCAGCCCCAGCATTTT. Translating gives CASSSGQGYNQPQHF.

The rearrangement uses TRBV19 and TRBJ1-6; no clear D gene. This CDR3 spans 14 amino acids. Germline V CDR1 and CDR2: LNHDA, SQIVND (reference sequence). V was cut by 6 bases and J by 7 bases, with 13 bases left in between. CDR3 amino acids: CASSGVGPNSPLHF. The CDR3 bases are TGTGCCAGTAGCGGGGTTGGGCCGAATTCACCCCTCCACTTT.

This clone has only a few counts. The chain uses TRBV3-1 (or the pseudogene TRBV3-2) and TRBJ1-3; D call uncertain. V gave up 3 bases and J gave up 4 bases, with 13 bases separating them. Germline CDR1 reads LGHDT; CDR2 reads YNNKEL (reference sequence). CDR3 length: 15 amino acids. In DNA, the CDR3 is TGTGCCAGCAGCCAGTCGTCAGTTTCCGGAAACACCATATATTTT. As protein: CASSQSSVSGNTIYF.

This chain links TRBV5-8 with TRBJ1-2; D gene unclear. Trimming took off 1 base at V and 7 bases at J, with 8 bases between the two ends. This CDR3 is 12 amino acids long. From germline, CDR1 is SGHTS and CDR2 YDEGEE. The chain's CDR3 is CASSLIQFGYTF. In DNA form, the CDR3 reads TGTGCCAGCAGCTTGATCCAGTTTGGCTACACCTTC.

The rearrangement joins TRBV11-2 to TRBJ1-1; D remains unclear. The CDR3 runs 16 residues. V was shortened by 0 bases and J by 1 base, with 12 bases between the two germline ends. Germline assignment: CDR1 SGHAT and CDR2 FQNNGV. The CDR3: CASSLDLRHWNTEAFF. Written as DNA, the CDR3 is TGTGCCAGCAGCTTAGATTTGCGACACTGGAACACTGAAGCTTTCTTT.

The rearrangement uses TRBV21-1 and TRBJ1-6; the table's D call, TRBD1, has no DNA check behind it. TRBV21-1 is labeled a pseudogene. This CDR3 contains 17 residues. In DNA form, the CDR3 reads TGTGCCAGCAGCAAAGTGGTCCGGGACAGGGGGCGATCACCCCTCCACTTT. Translating gives CASSKVVRDRGRSPLHF.

This chain uses TRBV11-1 with TRBJ2-1; the match to TRBD1 covers 9 bases. V lost 4 bases and J lost 6; bases outside the gene matches: 7. Per the germline V gene, CDR1 is SGHAT and CDR2 is FQDESV (reference sequence). The CDR3 length is 15 residues. The DNA of the CDR3 is TGTGCCAGCAGCTACCGGGACAGGGTAAGCAATGAGCAGTTCTTC. Its translation is CASSYRDRVSNEQFF.

CDR3 in amino acids: CASSQVRAGNTIYF. CDR3 sequence (DNA): TGTGCCAGCAGCCAAGTCCGGGCTGGAAACACCATATATTTT. The rearrangement uses TRBV3-1 (or the pseudogene TRBV3-2) and TRBJ1-3; D is uncertain. Trimming removed 1 base at V and 2 bases at J, with 6 bases between. Germline V gene lookup returns CDR1 LGHDT and CDR2 YNNKEL (reference sequence). This CDR3 is built from 14 residues.

This clone was seen a few times. The same CDR3 also results from other DNA sequences found in this sample. The chain joins TRBV18 to TRBJ1-1; the match to TRBD1 covers 9 bases. This CDR3 region has 14 residues. The J segment lost 1 base and the V segment lost 3 bases, leaving 0 bases of the junction unmatched. CDR1 is KGHSH, CDR2 LQKENI, per germline. The CDR3 bases are TGTGCCAGCTCACCGGGACAGGGGAACACTGAAGCTTTCTTT. Protein sequence: CASSPGQGNTEAFF. Combining the CDR3 with reference TRBV18 and TRBJ1-1 gives the whole variable domain NAGVMQNPRHLVRRRGQEARLRCSPMKGHSHVYWYRQLPEEGLKFMVYLQKENIIDESGMPKERFSAEFPKEGPSILRIQQVVRGDSAAYFCASSPGQGNTEAFFGQGTRLTVV.

J is TRBJ1-2 and V is TRBV7-2; perhaps TRBD1 as D (5 bases). V dropped 4 bases and J dropped 7 bases, with 19 bases sitting between them. Germline V gene lookup returns CDR1 SGHTA and CDR2 FQGNSA. The length of the CDR3 is 15 residues. The CDR3 region is CASSSQQANPLGYTF. As DNA, the CDR3 is TGTGCCAGCAGCTCTCAACAGGCAAACCCCCTTGGCTACACCTTC. Supplemented by reference TRBV7-2 and TRBJ1-2, the full variable domain reads GAGVSQSPSNKVTEKGKDVELRCDPISGHTALYWYRQSLGQGLEFLIYFQGNSAPDKSGLPSDRFSAERTGGSVSTLTIQRTQQEDSAVYLCASSSQQANPLGYTFGSGTRLTVV.

The gene calls are TRBV5-1 and TRBJ2-2; 9 nucleotides agree with TRBD1. The CDR3 loop spans 14 amino acids. Per germline, CDR1 SGHRS and CDR2 YFSETQ. The ends lost 4 bases at V and 7 bases at J; junction bases unmatched: 5. CDR3 sequence (DNA): TGCGCCAGCAGCACCGGACAGGGGAACGGGGAGCTGTTTTTT. This gives the protein CASSTGQGNGELFF.

The rearrangement joins TRBV11-2 to TRBJ1-1, with 8 bases that match TRBD1. The CDR3 is made up of 14 amino acids. The germline V gene has CDR1 SGHAT and CDR2 FQNNGV. Trimming removed 5 bases from V and 4 bases from J; junction bases left unmatched: 6. CDR3 loop: CASSALQGGTEAFF. The CDR3 DNA sequence: TGTGCCAGCAGCGCATTACAGGGGGGCACTGAAGCTTTCTTT. The full variable domain, with the rest looked up from reference TRBV11-2 and TRBJ1-1, is EAGVAQSPRYKIIEKRQSVAFWCNPISGHATLYWYQQILGQGPKLLIQFQNNGVVDDSQLPKDRFSAERLKGVDSTLKIQPAKLEDSAVYLCASSALQGGTEAFFGQGTRLTVV.

The rearrangement links TRBV5-5 to TRBJ1-2; 11 bases agree with TRBD1. CDR1 and CDR2 (germline): SGHKS, YYEKEE (reference sequence). The junction had 6 bases not matched to a gene; V was cut back by 4 bases and J by 1 base. This CDR3 is built from 16 residues. Here the CDR3 DNA reads TGTGCCAGCAGCATAGCCGGGACAGGGGGTAACTATGGCTACACCTTC. This encodes CASSIAGTGGNYGYTF.

In the case of this clone: A junction end diverges from the germline sequence, so it may reflect a read error. The rearrangement links TRBV24-1 to TRBJ1-1, with 9 nucleotides matching TRBD1. From germline, CDR1 is KGHDR and CDR2 SFDVKD. This CDR3 region has 13 residues. The CDR3 sequence: CATSALTGGGLVF. The CDR3 DNA is TGTGCCACCAGTGCCCTGACAGGGGGAGGGCTCGTATTT.